The sequence of this TCR beta chain was determined in a study of cytomegalovirus exposure and HLA in healthy donors. The PCR ran on 60 Vbeta and 13 Jbeta primers. Sequencing used immunoSEQ multiplex PCR; TCRdb keeps in-frame clones, though not all of them. The sample comprises over 120,000 clones, about 80% of which are singletons, and roughly 10% rests with the top ten. This clone appeared once. What it recognizes is unknown. Points from the study as a whole: The study assumed roughly uniform donor sequencing depth for presence/absence analyses. In a later analysis, an Asian-associated ancestry cluster reportedly showed fewer N-insertions than the approximately 660-donor mean.

The germline gives CDR1 LGHNA, CDR2 YNFKEQ. V was cut by 1 base and J by 1 base, with 7 bases left in between. The CDR3 totals 14 residues. The rearrangement links TRBV4-2 to TRBJ1-1; D unresolved. This clonotype was obtained from a woman in her sixties in good health and CMV-seropositive. The sequenced sample consisted of PBMCs. The CDR3 is CASSQGQSNTEAFF. The CDR3 DNA sequence: TGTGCCAGCAGCCAAGGACAATCGAACACTGAAGCTTTCTTT.